A single sample gave rise to the 21 T cell receptor beta chains below, sequenced in a study of blood T cells in healthy people across ages. Then a second PCR, running about 6 to 12 cycles, was carried out with a sample-barcoded 5' primer and a J-beta primer mix. TCRdb reanalysed the 5' RACE reads using MiXCR and keeps one entry per CDR3 protein. Of about 640,000 distinct CDR3 sequences listed, under 30% are singletons. Sequences were obtained from blood. All receptors derive from a woman aged 80 or older in good health.

This clonotype occurred a few times. V and J are TRBV20-1 and TRBJ1-1; D is uncertain. V was trimmed by 0 bases and J by 1 base, leaving 9 bases between them. This CDR3 is built from 14 residues. Germline V gene lookup returns CDR1 DFQATT and CDR2 SNEGSKA (reference sequence). CDR3 in amino acids: CSARDSGKNTEAFF. The CDR3 coding sequence is TGCAGTGCTAGAGATAGTGGCAAGAACACTGAAGCTTTCTTT.

A note on this clonotype: A clone one base away is much larger, so this may be a read error. J is TRBJ2-7 and V is TRBV27; 9 nucleotides agree with TRBD1. Germline V gene data show CDR1 as MNHEY and CDR2 as SMNVEV (reference sequence). This CDR3 is 17 amino acids long. Germline trimming cut 4 bases from V and 6 bases from J; bases unmatched to any gene: 16. The CDR3 is CASSSRLTGQGCGEQYF. In DNA, the CDR3 is TGTGCCAGCAGTTCCAGATTGACGGGACAGGGTTGCGGCGAGCAGTACTTC.

This clonotype appeared many times. The V gene is TRBV4-2, the J gene TRBJ2-2; 7 nucleotides line up with TRBD2. V trimming: 0 bases; J trimming: 1 base; junction bases outside the gene matches: 5. CDR1 and CDR2 (germline): LGHNA, YNFKEQ. This CDR3 spans 17 amino acids. The CDR3 region is CASSQDGRGGNTGELFF. The CDR3 DNA follows: TGTGCCAGCAGCCAAGACGGGCGCGGGGGGAACACCGGGGAGCTGTTTTTT.

The J gene is TRBJ1-5, the V gene TRBV7-9; D unresolved. The CDR3 spans 14 residues. V was clipped by 5 bases and J by 3 bases, with 11 bases between them. Germline V gives CDR1 SEHNR, CDR2 FQNEAQ (reference sequence). CDR3 nucleotides: TGTGCCAGCAGCCCGTTAGAAAACAATCAGCCCCAGCATTTT. It is translated as CASSPLENNQPQHF. Full variable domain (rest looked up from reference TRBV7-9 and TRBJ1-5): DTGVSQNPRHKITKRGQNVTFRCDPISEHNRLYWYRQTLGQGPEFLTYFQNEAQLEKSRLLSDRFSAERPKGSFSTLEIQRTEQGDSAMYLCASSPLENNQPQHFGDGTRLSIL.

The chain employs TRBV2 and TRBJ2-5; TRBD1 agrees at 9 bases. The V gene's germline CDR1 is SNHLY and CDR2 FYNNEI. The CDR3 runs to 16 residues. V lost 5 bases to trimming and J lost 2 bases; unmatched junction nucleotides: 9. The CDR3 bases are TGTGCCAGCAGTTTCGACAGGGGGGGGCTTCAAGAGACCCAGTACTTC. This codes for CASSFDRGGLQETQYF. Full variable domain (remainder filled in from reference TRBV2 and TRBJ2-5): EPEVTQTPSHQVTQMGQEVILRCVPISNHLYFYWYRQILGQKVEFLVSFYNNEISEKSEIFDDQFSVERPDGSNFTLKIRSTKLEDSAMYFCASSFDRGGLQETQYFGPGTRLLVL.

The V call is TRBV6-5, the J call TRBJ2-5; 8 bases are a match to TRBD1. The CDR3 has 14 amino acids. The germline V gene encodes CDR1 MNHEY and CDR2 SVGAGI. The V and J ends lost 8 bases and 5 bases, in that order; junction bases with no gene match: 10. DNA for the CDR3: TGTGCCAGCTCGACCGGGACAGGTGTTGAGACCCAGTACTTC. Protein product: CASSTGTGVETQYF.

Details on this clonotype: With a much larger clone just one base away, this may be a read error. The chain employs TRBV6-5 and TRBJ1-1, with D possibly TRBD1 on 5 matching bases. The V gene's germline CDR1 is MNHEY and CDR2 SVGAGI. The CDR3 extends over 14 amino acids. The V end was cut by 5 bases, the J end by 1 base, with 11 bases between. The CDR3 loop is CASSDRRGNTEAFF. The CDR3 bases are TGTGCCAGCAGTGACCGGAGGGGGAACACTGAAGCTTTCTTT.

There are many counts of this clonotype. This chain uses TRBV12-3 or TRBV12-4 with TRBJ1-5, with D hard to call. This CDR3 comprises 14 residues. Trimming shortened V by 5 bases and J by 4 bases, and 12 bases separated the two germline ends. The CDR3, as DNA: TGTGCCAGCAGTCGAAGACGGGATAATCAGCCCCAGCATTTT. Protein sequence: CASSRRRDNQPQHF.

As for this clonotype: A much larger clone lies one base from this, so it may be a read error. The gene calls are TRBV20-1 and TRBJ1-6; D gene ambiguous. V was shortened by 8 bases and J by 0 bases, with 11 bases between the two germline ends. The CDR3 sequence is 14 residues long. CDR1 is DFQATT, CDR2 SNEGSKA, per germline (reference sequence). CDR3 sequence (DNA): TGCAGTACCGGACGAAGCTCCTATAATTCACCCCTCCACTTT. Amino acid sequence: CSTGRSSYNSPLHF.

This clonotype showed up just a few times. The CDR3 DNA reads TGTGCCAGCAGCGGATCTGCGGGGGCACTGGATGGCTACACCTTC. Translation: CASSGSAGALDGYTF. This chain connects TRBV9 to TRBJ1-2; D is possibly TRBD1 (6 bases). In germline, CDR1 is SGDLS, CDR2 YYNGEE. Trimming took 3 bases from V and 6 from J, leaving 18 bases between them. This CDR3 has 15 residues. Full variable domain (remainder filled in from reference TRBV9 and TRBJ1-2): DSGVTQTPKHLITATGQRVTLRCSPRSGDLSVYWYQQSLDQGLQFLIQYYNGEERAKGNILERFSAQQFPDLHSELNLSSLELGDSALYFCASSGSAGALDGYTFGSGTRLTVV.

At least ten counts were recorded for this clonotype. Being one base from a much bigger clone, this may be a read error. The chain uses TRBV7-9 and TRBJ2-3, with 13 nucleotides matching TRBD2. Trimming took 5 bases from V and 6 from J; bases not matched to a gene: 2. From germline, CDR1 is SEHNR and CDR2 FQNEAQ (reference sequence). This CDR3 has 14 residues. The CDR3: CASSMGLAGDTQYF. CDR3 nucleotides: TGTGCCAGCAGCATGGGACTAGCGGGGGATACGCAGTATTTT.

This clonotype turned up a few times. The CDR3 nucleotides read TGTGCCTTTATCAACGGGGGCACTGAAGCTTTCTTT. This gives the protein CAFINGGTEAFF. This chain links TRBV30 with TRBJ1-1, with D possibly being TRBD1 (5 bases). Trimming shortened V by 7 bases and J by 4 bases, and 13 bases separated the two germline ends. This CDR3 contains 12 residues. Germline values: CDR1 GTSNPN, CDR2 SVGIG (reference sequence).

This clonotype has only one observation. CDR3 in DNA: TGTGCTAGTGGTTTCCGACAGGGATGTCAGCCCCAGCATTTT. Amino acids: CASGFRQGCQPQHF. V and J are TRBV12-5 and TRBJ1-5, with TRBD1 matching over 7 bases. This CDR3 has 14 residues. Germline CDR1 reads LGHNT; CDR2 reads FRNRAP. The J segment lost 6 bases and the V segment lost 3 bases, leaving 5 bases of the junction unmatched.

Concerning this clonotype: This sequence may be a read error, since a much larger clone differs from it by one base. As DNA, the CDR3 is TGCAGTGCTCATGGCAGAGACCCTGGGGCCAACGTCCTGACTTTC. Its translation is CSAHGRDPGANVLTF. The chain has TRBV20-1 and TRBJ2-6, with D unresolved. The V gene lost 5 bases and the J gene lost 2 bases, with 13 bases spanning the gap. The CDR3 totals 15 residues. Germline CDR1 reads DFQATT; CDR2 reads SNEGSKA (reference sequence).

This clonotype occurred many times. The chain combines TRBV6-1 with TRBJ2-1; tentatively, D is TRBD1 (6 bases). The length of the CDR3 is 13 residues. From germline, CDR1 is MNHNS and CDR2 SASEGT. Trimming took 5 bases from V and 5 from J, leaving 10 bases between them. CDR3 nucleotide sequence: TGTGCCAGCAGTAAACAGGGTAACAATGAGCAGTTCTTC. Encoded protein: CASSKQGNNEQFF.

As regards this clonotype: This may arise from a read error, as a much more abundant clone is one base away. This chain joins TRBV5-1 and TRBJ1-2; TRBD1 is a possible D gene (5 bases). CDR1 and CDR2 (germline): SGHRS, YFSETQ. The CDR3 loop spans 15 amino acids. The CDR3 spells CVSSLGGRENSGYTF. The CDR3 DNA is TGCGTCAGCAGCTTGGGCGGCAGGGAAAACTCTGGCTACACCTTC.

The chain is built from TRBV6-1 and TRBJ2-1; the match to TRBD1 covers 9 bases. The J call could be wrong; TRBJ2-7 is a better fit for the DNA end. The CDR3 is 16 amino acids. CDR1 is MNHNS, CDR2 SASEGT, per germline. CDR3 nucleotide sequence: TGTGCCAGCAGTGAAACCACAGGGGGCTCCTCTAATGAGCAGTACTTC. Translated, it gives CASSETTGGSSNEQYF.

V is TRBV6-1 and J is TRBJ2-4; D perhaps matches TRBD2 (6 bases). Germline V lookup: CDR1 MNHNS, CDR2 SASEGT. V lost 1 base, J lost 13 bases, and 14 bases lay in between. The CDR3 loop spans 13 amino acids. In DNA form, the CDR3 reads TGTGCCAGCAGTGAAGATAGTATACGGGAGCAGTACTTC. Translating gives CASSEDSIREQYF.

The chain recombines TRBV30 with TRBJ2-3; no clear D gene. The CDR3 sequence is 12 residues long. Germline CDR1 GTSNPN, CDR2 SVGIG (reference sequence). The V end lost 5 bases, the J end lost 6 bases, and 12 bases lay between the germline ends. CDR3 bases: TGTGCCTGGGGATCTTCAGCCGATACGCAGTATTTT. It is translated as CAWGSSADTQYF.

This chain links TRBV5-1 with TRBJ2-3; D is perhaps TRBD1 or TRBD2 (6 bases each). Trimming cost V 1 base and J 4 bases, with 13 bases left between them. Germline CDR1 and CDR2: SGHRS and YFSETQ. The CDR3 length is 15 residues. CDR3 coding DNA: TGCGCCAGCAGCTTGTCCGGGGGCACCGCAGATACGCAGTATTTT. Protein: CASSLSGGTADTQYF.

This clonotype was recorded at least ten times. This chain connects TRBV20-1 to TRBJ1-2; TRBD1 matches at 10 bases. This CDR3 has 16 residues. Trimming took 5 bases from V and 4 from J; bases not matched to a gene: 13. Germline V CDR1 and CDR2: DFQATT, SNEGSKA (reference sequence). For the CDR3, the DNA is TGCAGTGCTTTACGGGACAGGGGTGTCTTACCCTATGGCTACACCTTC. As protein: CSALRDRGVLPYGYTF.